The T cell receptor (beta chain) under discussion was sequenced for a study of Ad26.COV2.S vaccination and SARS-CoV-2 variants. Regarding the study as a whole: Researchers cautioned that TCR breadth and depth analyses may have underestimated total T cell responses.

The data were produced by immunoSEQ multiplex PCR, yet TCRdb's version contains in-frame clones alone and is incomplete. The data show more than 300,000 clones, 70% to 90% seen once. Notes on this clone: The antigen remains unidentified.

Stated treatment: roughly 20 received Ad26.COV2.S at low or high dose, single or two shots; several received placebo; per-sample allocation not given. Collection of the samples took place on day 63 after the first injection of vaccine or placebo. Adults aged 18-55 years in Boston included the donor. The sequence was obtained from a person aged 18-60 years who received the Ad26.COV2.S COVID-19 vaccine or a placebo. This specimen consisted of peripheral blood, obtained in a trial of Ad26.COV2.S vaccine versus placebo.

The CDR3: CASGDDRGRDQPQHF. CDR3 coding DNA: TGTGCCAGCGGGGATGACAGGGGTCGGGATCAGCCCCAGCATTTT. The chain links TRBV21-1 to TRBJ1-5; the table assigns TRBD1, which was not confirmed against the DNA. TRBV21-1 is classified as a pseudogene. This CDR3 region has 15 residues.